One and the same sample provided the 8 T cell receptor beta chains below, sequenced in a study of vaccination effects on CD4 cells after COVID-19 (dated by TCRdb to the early 2020s). The protocol used for the library was the immunoSEQ multiplex PCR assay. The immuneACCESS repertoire file appears here via TCRdb, limited to in-frame rearrangements. These files lack a portion of the clones; in checked studies, under half of the deficit traces to unresolved V genes, and the cause of the others is not known. The table for this sample lists roughly 32,000 clones; roughly two thirds of them were counted only once. The top ten constitute 12% of the sample. Antigens of these TCRs are unknown. In the ViraFEST assay, PBMC were stimulated with viral peptide pools, and TCR sequencing was then used to find antigen-specific CD4+ T cell clonotypes based on their expansion. After about 9 days of culture, CD4+ T cells were isolated with the EasySep CD4+ T cell isolation kit. Participants received two doses of either the BNT162b2 or the mRNA-1273 mRNA SARS-CoV-2 vaccine.

Sample: CD4+ T cells from PBMCs cultured with HCoV-229E spike peptides, taken after COVID-19 vaccination. Read against the paper, the sample's cell subset or site label means: HCoV-229E spike overlapping peptide pool stimulation. These receptors were obtained from a human donor who received a COVID-19 vaccine.

The chain joins TRBV6-1 to TRBJ1-1, with D maybe TRBD1 (5 bases). Germline V gene lookup returns CDR1 MNHNS and CDR2 SASEGT. The CDR3 is made up of 14 amino acids. V lost 0 bases to trimming and J lost 6 bases, with 11 bases between them. In DNA form, the CDR3 reads TGTGCCAGCAGTGAAGCGTGGGGCGAATCTGAAGCTTTCTTT. It translates to CASSEAWGESEAFF.

A few counts support this clone. This chain links TRBV29-1 with TRBJ2-7, with a weak D call TRBD1 (5 bases). The CDR3 covers 12 residues. CDR1 and CDR2 (germline): SQVTM, ANQGSEA. V lost 7 bases, J lost 2 bases, and 12 bases lay in between. Here the CDR3 reads CSAVDNPYEQYF. In nucleotides, the CDR3 is TGCAGCGCCGTGGACAACCCCTACGAGCAGTACTTC.

The chain joins TRBV3-1 (or the pseudogene TRBV3-2) to TRBJ2-5; 11 bases line up with TRBD2. CDR3 length equals 16 residues. J was trimmed by 5 bases and V by 3 bases; bases with no gene match: 8. The germline V gene has CDR1 LGHDT and CDR2 YNNKEL (reference sequence). The DNA for the CDR3 is TGTGCCAGCAGCCAGGGTCTAGCGGGGGGCCAGGAGACCCAGTACTTC. It specifies CASSQGLAGGQETQYF.

This clone has just a few counts. This chain links TRBV4-1 with TRBJ2-7, with D perhaps matching TRBD1 or TRBD2 (7 bases each). CDR3 length: 15 amino acids. Trimming took 0 bases from V and 3 from J, leaving 12 bases between them. CDR1 and CDR2 from the germline V gene are MGHRA and YSYEKL. DNA of the CDR3: TGCGCCAGCAGCCAAGAGTCAGGGGGGGGCTACGAGCAGTACTTC. Amino acids: CASSQESGGGYEQYF.

This sequence joins TRBV11-3 and TRBJ2-3; 9 nucleotides match TRBD2. This CDR3 region has 15 residues. Per the germline V gene, CDR1 is SGHNT and CDR2 is YENEEA. V lost 5 bases to trimming and J lost 4 bases; unmatched junction nucleotides: 7. The CDR3 here is CASSPRGGVADTQYF. In nucleotides, the CDR3 is TGTGCCAGCAGCCCGCGGGGGGGCGTGGCAGATACGCAGTATTTT.

The chain joins TRBV5-8 to TRBJ1-3; no firm D call. The CDR3 consists of 16 residues. CDR1 SGHTS and CDR2 YDEGEE come from the germline V gene. V lost 3 bases and J lost 0, with 13 bases in between. CDR3 in amino acids: CASSSDTRLSGNTIYF. CDR3 nucleotide sequence: TGTGCCAGCAGCTCCGACACGCGACTCTCTGGAAACACCATATATTTT. Combining the CDR3 with reference TRBV5-8 and TRBJ1-3 gives the whole variable domain EAGVTQSPTHLIKTRGQQATLRCSPISGHTSVYWYQQALGLGLQFLLWYDEGEERNRGNFPPRFSGRQFPNYSSELNVNALELEDSALYLCASSSDTRLSGNTIYFGEGSWLTVV.

The chain is built from TRBV3-1 (or the pseudogene TRBV3-2) and TRBJ1-4; D possibly corresponds to TRBD1 (6 bases). This CDR3 spans 14 amino acids. With 1 base removed from V and 8 bases from J, the gap between germline ends came to 11 bases. Germline CDR1 and CDR2: LGHDT and YNNKEL (reference sequence). The CDR3 is CASSQVDRIEKLFF. In DNA, the CDR3 is TGTGCCAGCAGCCAAGTCGACAGGATCGAAAAACTGTTTTTT.

V gene TRBV11-3 combines with J gene TRBJ2-7, with 7 bases that match TRBD1. J lost 3 bases, V lost 5 bases, and 10 bases had no gene match. This CDR3 is built from 15 residues. Germline V CDR1 and CDR2: SGHNT, YENEEA. The CDR3 bases are TGTGCCAGCAGCCCGAGGGGGACAGCCGACTACGAGCAGTACTTC. Its protein is CASSPRGTADYEQYF.